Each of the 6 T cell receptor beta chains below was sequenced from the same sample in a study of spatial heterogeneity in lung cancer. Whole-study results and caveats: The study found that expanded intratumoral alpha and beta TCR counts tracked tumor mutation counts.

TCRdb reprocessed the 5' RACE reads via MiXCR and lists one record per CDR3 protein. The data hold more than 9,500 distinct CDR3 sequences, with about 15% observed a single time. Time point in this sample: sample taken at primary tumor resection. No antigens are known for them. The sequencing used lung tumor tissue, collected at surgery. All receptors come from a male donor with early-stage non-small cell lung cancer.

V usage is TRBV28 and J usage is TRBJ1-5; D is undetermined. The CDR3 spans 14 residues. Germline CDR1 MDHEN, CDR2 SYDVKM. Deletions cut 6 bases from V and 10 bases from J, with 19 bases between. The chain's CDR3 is CASSSAGRGRPQHF. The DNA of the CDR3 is TGTGCCAGCAGCTCCGCCGGCCGTGGCCGTCCCCAGCATTTT.

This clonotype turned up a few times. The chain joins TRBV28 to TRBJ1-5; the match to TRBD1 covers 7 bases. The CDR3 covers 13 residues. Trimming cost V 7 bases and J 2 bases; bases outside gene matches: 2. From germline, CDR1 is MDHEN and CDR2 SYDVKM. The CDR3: CASTGTGNQPQHF. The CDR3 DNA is TGTGCCAGCACGGGGACAGGCAATCAGCCCCAGCATTTT.

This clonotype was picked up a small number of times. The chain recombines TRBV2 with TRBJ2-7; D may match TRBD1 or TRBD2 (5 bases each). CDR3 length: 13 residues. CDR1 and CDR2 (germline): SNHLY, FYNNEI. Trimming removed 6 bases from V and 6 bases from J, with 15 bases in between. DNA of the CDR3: TGTGCCAGCAGGCAGACTACCGGGGCCGAGCAGTACTTC. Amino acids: CASRQTTGAEQYF.

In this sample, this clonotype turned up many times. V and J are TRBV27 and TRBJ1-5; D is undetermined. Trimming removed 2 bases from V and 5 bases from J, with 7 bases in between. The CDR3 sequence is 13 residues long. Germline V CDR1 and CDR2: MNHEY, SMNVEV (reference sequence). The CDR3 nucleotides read TGTGCCAGCAGTTTAGGGGTTTATCAGCCCCAGCATTTT. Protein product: CASSLGVYQPQHF.

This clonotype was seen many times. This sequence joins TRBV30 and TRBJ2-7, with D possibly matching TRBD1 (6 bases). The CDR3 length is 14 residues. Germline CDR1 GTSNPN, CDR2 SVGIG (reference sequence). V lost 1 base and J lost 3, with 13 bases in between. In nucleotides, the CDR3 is TGTGCCTGGAGTGGGCCCTTACAGGGCTACGAGCAGTACTTC. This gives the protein CAWSGPLQGYEQYF. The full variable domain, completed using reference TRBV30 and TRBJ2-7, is SQTIHQWPATLVQPVGSPLSLECTVEGTSNPNLYWYRQAAGRGLQLLFYSVGIGQISSEVPQNLSASRPQDRQFILSSKKLLLSDSGFYLCAWSGPLQGYEQYFGPGTRLTVT.

As DNA, the CDR3 is TGCAGTGCTTTTGGACTAGCGTCAGCCAGGAGCGATACGCAGTATTTT. Translated, it gives CSAFGLASARSDTQYF. J is TRBJ2-3 and V is TRBV20-1; 9 bases match TRBD2. J was trimmed by 6 bases and V by 5 bases; bases with no gene match: 15. This CDR3 has 16 residues. Per the germline V gene, CDR1 is DFQATT and CDR2 is SNEGSKA (reference sequence).